This T cell receptor beta chain was identified in a study of T cells after yellow fever vaccination. On the study more broadly: Fractions containing few cells were prepared with SMART-Seq v4 Ultra Low Input.

Study-level points and caveats: At around 95% for CD4 and just over 85% for CD8, most primary-vaccination clones showed up again after the booster. A weaker secondary response peaked on day 5, the primary on day 15.

It was through 5'RACE template switching that TCR cDNA was made, with a universal primer site and UMIs added. TCRdb fed the 5' RACE reads into MiXCR, producing one record per CDR3 protein. The sample has about 320,000 distinct CDR3 sequences; around 7% are singletons. V lost 5 bases to trimming and J lost 7 bases, with 15 bases between them. The CDR3 length is 13 residues. This clonotype was seen a few times. Its target is unknown. This specimen was PBMCs, taken more than 40 days after the first yellow fever vaccination. This TCR was sampled from a young man who received the YFV17D yellow fever vaccine. The J gene is TRBJ2-7, the V gene TRBV12-3 or TRBV12-4; no firm D call. As DNA, the CDR3 is TGTGCCAGCAGTGACTTATCCGGCAAGGAGCAGTACTTC. As protein: CASSDLSGKEQYF.